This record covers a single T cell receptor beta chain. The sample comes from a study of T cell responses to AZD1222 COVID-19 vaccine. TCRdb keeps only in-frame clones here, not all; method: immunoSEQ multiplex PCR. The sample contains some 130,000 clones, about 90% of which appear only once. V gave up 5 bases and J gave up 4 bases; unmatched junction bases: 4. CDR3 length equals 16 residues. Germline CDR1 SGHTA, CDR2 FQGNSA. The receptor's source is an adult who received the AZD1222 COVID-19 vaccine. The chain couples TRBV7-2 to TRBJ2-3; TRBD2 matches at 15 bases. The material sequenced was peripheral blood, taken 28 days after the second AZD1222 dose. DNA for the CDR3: TGTGCCAGCAGCCCCCGGACTAGCGGGGGGGCAGATACGCAGTATTTT. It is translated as CASSPRTSGGADTQYF.